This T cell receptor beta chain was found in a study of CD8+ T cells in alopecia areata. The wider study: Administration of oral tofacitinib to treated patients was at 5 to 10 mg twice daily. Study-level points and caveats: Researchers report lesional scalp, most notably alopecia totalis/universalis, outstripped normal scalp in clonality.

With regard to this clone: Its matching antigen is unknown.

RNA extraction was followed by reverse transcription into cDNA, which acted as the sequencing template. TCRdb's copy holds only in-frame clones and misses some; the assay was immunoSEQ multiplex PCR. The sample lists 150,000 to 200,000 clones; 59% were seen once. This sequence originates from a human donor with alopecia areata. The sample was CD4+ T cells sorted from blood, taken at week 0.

The CDR3 spells CASSSTPEVREQYF. CDR3 DNA sequence: TGTGCCAGCAGCTCCACCCCGGAGGTGAGGGAGCAGTACTTC. This chain joins TRBV7-9 and TRBJ2-7; weak D call: TRBD2 (5 bases). Germline-derived CDR1 and CDR2 are SEHNR and FQNEAQ (reference sequence). CDR3 length: 14 residues. Trimming took 4 bases from V and 7 from J, leaving 17 bases between them.